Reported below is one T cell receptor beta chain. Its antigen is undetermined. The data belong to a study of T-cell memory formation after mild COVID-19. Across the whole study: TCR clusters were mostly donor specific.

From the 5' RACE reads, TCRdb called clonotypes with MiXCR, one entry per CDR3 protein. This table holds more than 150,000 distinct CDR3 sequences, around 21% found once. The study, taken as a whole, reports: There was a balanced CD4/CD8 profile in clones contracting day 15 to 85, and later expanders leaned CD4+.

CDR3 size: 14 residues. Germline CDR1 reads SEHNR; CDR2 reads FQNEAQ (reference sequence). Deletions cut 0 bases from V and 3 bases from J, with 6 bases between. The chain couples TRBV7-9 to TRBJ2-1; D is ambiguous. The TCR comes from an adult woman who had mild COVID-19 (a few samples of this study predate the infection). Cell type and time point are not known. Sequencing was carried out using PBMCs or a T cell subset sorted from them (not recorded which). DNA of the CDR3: TGTGCCAGCAGCTTAGCAGTCGGCTACAATGAGCAGTTCTTC. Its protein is CASSLAVGYNEQFF.